This T cell receptor beta chain stems from a study of beta chain features in type 1 diabetes. CD45RO/CCR7/CD25/CD127/CD95/CD27 staining was used to isolate CD4+ naive, central memory, regulatory and stem cell-like memory cells by sorting. CDR1 is SEHNR, CDR2 FQNEAQ, per germline (reference sequence). Trimming left V 1 base short and J 10 bases short, with 8 bases between. This CDR3 has 12 amino acids. Findings of the study overall: VDJ junctions from patients with type 1 diabetes contained fewer insertions and more deletions. Moderately but significantly shorter TCRB CDR3s were found in Type 1 diabetes patients in all four CD4+ subsets.

On this clone: Antigen specificity is unknown.

Reverse transcription of all isolated RNA meant that expressed TCRB transcripts were sequenced. Clones were read by immunoSEQ multiplex PCR, and TCRdb kept only the in-frame ones, dropping some. The sample holds some 290,000 clones; roughly 13% are singletons and the top ten take around 0.016%. Sequenced input: naive CD4+ T cells from blood. This TCR derives from a man aged 25-45 years with type 1 diabetes. The V call is TRBV7-9, the J call TRBJ2-1; a weak D match, TRBD1 (5 bases). The CDR3 loop is CASSLVGAEQFF. The CDR3 DNA sequence: TGTGCCAGCAGCTTAGTTGGGGCGGAGCAGTTCTTC.